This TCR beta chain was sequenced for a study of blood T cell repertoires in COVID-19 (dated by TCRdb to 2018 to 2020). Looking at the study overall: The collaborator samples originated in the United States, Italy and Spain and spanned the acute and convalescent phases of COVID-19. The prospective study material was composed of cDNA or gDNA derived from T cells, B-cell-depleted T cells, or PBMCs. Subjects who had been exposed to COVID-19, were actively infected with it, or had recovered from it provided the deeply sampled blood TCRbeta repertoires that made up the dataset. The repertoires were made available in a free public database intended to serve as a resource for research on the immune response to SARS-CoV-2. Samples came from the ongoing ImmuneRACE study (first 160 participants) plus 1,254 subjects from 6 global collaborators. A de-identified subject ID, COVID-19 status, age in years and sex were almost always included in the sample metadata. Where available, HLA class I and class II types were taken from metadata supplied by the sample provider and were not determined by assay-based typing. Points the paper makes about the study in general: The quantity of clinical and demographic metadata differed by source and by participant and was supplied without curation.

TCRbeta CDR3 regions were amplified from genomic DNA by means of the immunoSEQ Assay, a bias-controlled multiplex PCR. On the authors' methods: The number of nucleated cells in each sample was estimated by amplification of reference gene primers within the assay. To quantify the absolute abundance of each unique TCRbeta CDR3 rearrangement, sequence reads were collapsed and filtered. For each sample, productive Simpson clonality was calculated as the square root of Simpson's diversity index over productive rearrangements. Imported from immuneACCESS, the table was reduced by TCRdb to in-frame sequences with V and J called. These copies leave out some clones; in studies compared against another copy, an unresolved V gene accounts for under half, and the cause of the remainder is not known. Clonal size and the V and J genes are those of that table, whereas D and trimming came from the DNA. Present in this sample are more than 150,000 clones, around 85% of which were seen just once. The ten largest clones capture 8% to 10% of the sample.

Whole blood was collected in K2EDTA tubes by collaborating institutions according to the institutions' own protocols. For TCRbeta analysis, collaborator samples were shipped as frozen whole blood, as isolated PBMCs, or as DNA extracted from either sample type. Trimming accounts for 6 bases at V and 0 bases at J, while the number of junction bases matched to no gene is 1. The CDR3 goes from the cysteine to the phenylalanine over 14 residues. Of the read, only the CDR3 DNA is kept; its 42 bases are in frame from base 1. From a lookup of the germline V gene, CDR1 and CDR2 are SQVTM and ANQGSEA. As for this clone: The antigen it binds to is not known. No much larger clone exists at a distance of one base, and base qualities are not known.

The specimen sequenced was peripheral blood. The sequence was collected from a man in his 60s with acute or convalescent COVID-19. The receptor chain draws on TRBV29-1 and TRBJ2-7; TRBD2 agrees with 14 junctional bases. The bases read TGCAGCGTGGGGACTAGCGGGAGCTCCTACGAGCAGTACTTC. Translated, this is CSVGTSGSSYEQYF.